This T cell receptor (beta chain) was sequenced for a study of shared clonotypes between healthy human individuals. Study findings and constraints: What limited the represented genetic and exposure-history diversity was the small number of donors.

The study drew its donors from healthy HIV-negative adults without recent acute infections or vaccinations. Extraction of genomic DNA in unsorted samples used roughly 94 million PBMCs. On this clone itself: The antigen is not known.

For unsorted PBMC, 250 to 350 ng DNA per replicate equaled roughly 28,000 T cell genomes. Sequencing was performed with immunoSEQ multiplex PCR; in TCRdb, only in-frame clones are kept and a portion is missing. The table has about 480,000 clones, 60% to 85% seen once. Sequencing was performed on PBMCs. The source of this sequence is a middle-aged woman in good health. Some clones in this sample may be carry-over from other donors' samples.

The CDR3, as DNA: TGTGCCAGCAGCTTATCTCTAGCGGGACCTTACAATGAGCAGTTCTTC. It translates to CASSLSLAGPYNEQFF. V gene TRBV7-9 combines with J gene TRBJ2-1; 9 positions match TRBD2. The trim removed 2 bases at V and 4 bases at J, leaving 6 bases unmatched. The CDR3 is 16 residues long. CDR1 and CDR2 (germline): SEHNR, FQNEAQ (reference sequence).